The T cell receptor beta chain under discussion was sequenced for a study of T cell responses to AZD1222 COVID-19 vaccine (dated by TCRdb to about 2021). Regarding the study in general: Because spike-specific TCR depth and breadth did not differ between the two schedules, AZD1222 recipients who got a second dose at roughly 4 weeks were pooled with those who got a second dose at roughly 12 weeks. A total of approximately 240 trial participants underwent TCR sequencing, of whom 200 to 220 had received two doses of AZD1222 and around 25 had received two doses of the MenACWY control vaccine. Trial participants were enrolled by age into 18-55, 56-69 and 70-plus year subgroups, with roughly 160, 29 and 62 TCR-sequenced participants respectively. Here is what the overall study found, with its caveats: Conclusions about previously exposed vaccinees are limited, since just 6 or 7 AZD1222 recipients were seropositive for SARS-CoV-2 at baseline. A significant rise in spike-specific TCR breadth and depth was observed after two AZD1222 doses relative to day 0 and relative to MenACWY recipients. In the small 56-69-year group, the increase in depth fell short of significance, most likely because of low power. Epitopes outside the regions mutated in the B.1.351 and B.1.1.7 variants were reportedly recognized by nearly half of the unique spike-specific TCRs. CD4 TCRs associated with the vaccine covered the entire spike protein, and the dominant responses were in regions 160-218 and 743-854. Because no day 14 peak-response samples were available, repertoires were characterized only after the peak T cell response. Participants were mostly white British, with more females than males. The authors suggested clonal diversity may have been underestimated.

Turning to this clone: Its antigen is not yet known. The sample holds no much larger clone one base away, and base qualities are not on file. Other DNA sequences of this sample code for an identical CDR3.

This sample's time point label indicates: baseline before first vaccination. The vaccinee samples were drawn from two UK trials, COV001 and COV002, one of which was a single-blind randomized controlled phase 2/3 trial testing AZD1222 (ChAdOx1 nCoV-19) in healthy adults. For TCRbeta chain sequencing, PBMC samples from trial participants were taken at day 0 and at day 28 after the second dose. The CDR3 holds 13 amino acids from the cysteine to the phenylalanine. Just CDR3 DNA is preserved here, 39 bases in frame from base 1. The germline V gene (reference sequence) gives CDR1 as SEHNR and CDR2 as FQNEAQ. Cut back by 3 bases and 5 bases, the V and J ends lie 10 bases apart. The CDR3 regions of human TCRbeta chains were analyzed by immunosequencing. On the authors' methods: TCRs in the repertoires were matched against a reference library of SARS-CoV-2-specific TCRs that had been generated with the MIRA antigen-specificity platform. Breadth was defined as the fraction of unique TCRs that were SARS-CoV-2-associated, and depth was defined as the fraction of total T cells that were SARS-CoV-2-associated. Using the MIRA data, each spike-specific TCR was assigned both to the spike region to which the TCR was reactive and to a CD4 or CD8 class. Log10-transformed breadth and depth values were compared by one-way ANOVA with Sidak's multiple comparisons tests. TCRdb stores this immuneACCESS table with in-frame sequences only. Part of the clones is absent; in the studies checked, under half of the shortfall reflects unresolved V genes, and no reason is known for the rest. That table gives V, J and clone size, and the DNA gave D and trimming. This sample has about 96,000 clones in its table, and 80% to 90% of those were observed once. The top ten hold 1.6% of the sample.

The chain links TRBV7-9 with TRBJ1-2, with a weak D call of TRBD1 (6 bases match). The sample consisted of peripheral blood, taken on day 0 of AZD1222 vaccination. The TCR sequence derives from an adult in good health. CDR3 reads: CASSFGQGYGYTF. The DNA sequence is as follows: TGTGCCAGCAGCTTCGGGCAGGGGTATGGCTACACCTTC.